Shown below are 18 T cell receptor beta chains from a single sample sequenced in a study of T cell responses to AZD1222 COVID-19 vaccine. Profiling relied on immunoSEQ multiplex PCR, and the TCRdb table lists in-frame clones only, not all of them. The sample carries 45,000 to 55,000 clones, around 84% recorded once. The starting material was peripheral blood, obtained on day 0 of AZD1222 vaccination. The source of these receptors is an adult in good health.

The chain uses TRBV2 and TRBJ2-1, with D uncertain. Between the trimmed V and J ends, which lost 7 bases and 5 bases, there was a span of 9 bases. The CDR3 totals 12 residues. The germline CDR1 and CDR2 sequences are SNHLY and FYNNEI. This CDR3 reads CASIRADNEQFF. The CDR3 nucleotides are TGTGCCAGCATACGGGCTGACAATGAGCAGTTCTTC.

The chain couples TRBV10-1 to TRBJ2-7, with 8 bases fitting TRBD1. This CDR3 is 14 amino acids long. V gave up 6 bases and J gave up 0 bases; unmatched junction bases: 4. In germline, CDR1 is WNHNN, CDR2 SYGVQD (reference sequence). The CDR3 sequence: CASSRDRTSYEQYF. The CDR3 region has the DNA TGCGCCAGCAGCAGGGACAGGACCTCCTACGAGCAGTACTTC.

The chain couples TRBV2 to TRBJ1-5, with 8 bases fitting TRBD1. The CDR3 sequence is 15 residues long. CDR1 SNHLY and CDR2 FYNNEI come from the germline V gene. J was trimmed by 6 bases and V by 9 bases; bases with no gene match: 13. The CDR3 protein is CASIPDRVPSQPQHF. The CDR3 nucleotides read TGTGCCAGTATACCGGACAGGGTCCCCAGTCAGCCCCAGCATTTT.

CDR3 in amino acids: CASSLGEANTGELFF. The CDR3 DNA reads as TGTGCCAGCAGCTTAGGTGAAGCGAACACCGGGGAGCTGTTTTTT. The V call is TRBV7-9, the J call TRBJ2-2; D gene uncertain. Trimming stripped 1 base from V and 0 bases from J, with 6 bases between. CDR3 length: 15 amino acids. In germline, CDR1 is SEHNR, CDR2 FQNEAQ (reference sequence).

This clone was seen only once. The chain recombines TRBV7-9 with TRBJ1-3, with 9 nucleotides matching TRBD1. Germline CDR1 is SEHNR and CDR2 is FQNEAQ (reference sequence). This CDR3 spans 17 amino acids. With 0 bases clipped from V and 1 base from J, the junction kept 4 bases outside the gene matches. The CDR3 reads CASSLALGTGSGNTIYF. CDR3 DNA sequence: TGTGCCAGCAGCTTAGCGCTCGGGACAGGGTCTGGAAACACCATATATTTT. The full variable domain, with the rest looked up from reference TRBV7-9 and TRBJ1-3, is DTGVSQNPRHKITKRGQNVTFRCDPISEHNRLYWYRQTLGQGPEFLTYFQNEAQLEKSRLLSDRFSAERPKGSFSTLEIQRTEQGDSAMYLCASSLALGTGSGNTIYFGEGSWLTVV.

The chain has TRBV27 and TRBJ1-4; 11 nucleotides agree with TRBD1. Germline CDR1 is MNHEY and CDR2 is SMNVEV (reference sequence). J was trimmed by 8 bases and V by 5 bases; bases with no gene match: 10. The CDR3 length is 16 residues. As DNA, the CDR3 is TGTGCCAGCAGTCATGGACCGGGACAGGGGGACGAAAAACTGTTTTTT. This encodes CASSHGPGQGDEKLFF.

The J gene is TRBJ2-5, the V gene TRBV5-1; 7 bases fit TRBD2. Germline CDR1 SGHRS, CDR2 YFSETQ. The CDR3 is 15 residues long. The V gene end was trimmed by 0 bases and the J gene end by 4 bases; junction bases not matched to a gene: 6. The CDR3 sequence: CASSLVAGGIETQYF. In nucleotides, the CDR3 is TGCGCCAGCAGCTTGGTGGCCGGGGGGATAGAGACCCAGTACTTC.

This clone occurred a few times. The genes are TRBV7-2 and TRBJ2-7; weak D call: TRBD2 (6 bases). The V end lost 6 bases, the J end lost 3 bases, and 18 bases lay between the germline ends. Germline CDR1 SGHTA, CDR2 FQGNSA. The CDR3 is 15 amino acids. The CDR3 region is CASRLGTGSIYEQYF. The CDR3 DNA reads as TGTGCCAGCAGACTCGGGACTGGCAGTATCTACGAGCAGTACTTC.

This chain joins TRBV13 and TRBJ2-2; the D is unclear. The V gene lost 1 base and the J gene lost 7 bases, with 7 bases spanning the gap. The CDR3 extends over 13 amino acids. CDR1 PRHDT and CDR2 FYEKMQ come from the germline V gene (reference sequence). CDR3 DNA: TGTGCCAGCAGCTTAGTACAAGGCGGGGAGCTGTTTTTT. Its protein product is CASSLVQGGELFF.

The gene calls are TRBV6-5 and TRBJ2-7; TRBD2 agrees at 9 bases. J lost 5 bases, V lost 7 bases, and 9 bases had no gene match. Per the germline V gene, CDR1 is MNHEY and CDR2 is SVGAGI. This CDR3 has 14 residues. Here the CDR3 reads CASTLSGSRDEQYF. The CDR3 bases are TGTGCCAGCACCCTTAGCGGGAGTCGGGACGAGCAGTACTTC.

This chain joins TRBV30 and TRBJ1-5; 8 bases fit TRBD1. Germline CDR1 and CDR2: GTSNPN and SVGIG (reference sequence). This CDR3 spans 14 amino acids. The V and J ends lost 1 base and 5 bases, in that order; junction bases with no gene match: 4. The CDR3 here is CAWSAWTGHQPQHF. DNA for the CDR3: TGTGCCTGGAGTGCGTGGACAGGGCATCAGCCCCAGCATTTT.

The chain uses TRBV28 and TRBJ1-1; D gene unclear. The CDR3 is 11 amino acids. Germline CDR1 MDHEN, CDR2 SYDVKM. The germline V and J ends were trimmed by 5 bases and 7 bases, with 8 bases remaining between them. For the CDR3, the DNA is TGTGCCAGCAGTCAAGCCCGTGAAGCTTTCTTT. Residues: CASSQAREAFF. Filled out from reference TRBV28 and TRBJ1-1, the complete variable domain reads DVKVTQSSRYLVKRTGEKVFLECVQDMDHENMFWYRQDPGLGLRLIYFSYDVKMKEKGDIPEGYSVSREKKERFSLILESASTNQTSMYLCASSQAREAFFGQGTRLTVV.

The table lists this clone with a few counts. The genes are TRBV3-1 (or the pseudogene TRBV3-2) and TRBJ1-2, with D maybe TRBD1 (5 bases). This CDR3 comprises 17 residues. Trimming took 4 bases from V and 1 from J, leaving 19 bases between them. The germline gives CDR1 LGHDT, CDR2 YNNKEL (reference sequence). Here the CDR3 reads CASSRQRKGRDNYGYTF. DNA for the CDR3: TGTGCCAGCAGCCGACAGAGAAAGGGCAGGGATAACTATGGCTACACCTTC.

V gene TRBV24-1 combines with J gene TRBJ2-5; D is ambiguous. From germline, CDR1 is KGHDR and CDR2 SFDVKD. Between the trimmed V and J ends, which lost 2 bases and 5 bases, there was a span of 8 bases. The CDR3 has 13 amino acids. The CDR3 is CATSDYGVETQYF. CDR3 nucleotide sequence: TGTGCCACCAGTGATTATGGGGTGGAGACCCAGTACTTC.

The genes are TRBV6-6 and TRBJ1-2; the match to TRBD1 covers 11 bases. With 5 bases clipped from V and 7 bases from J, the junction kept 6 bases outside the gene matches. The CDR3 runs 14 residues. Looked up from germline, CDR1 is MNHNY and CDR2 is SVGAGI (reference sequence). CDR3 region: CASSTRTGGGGYTF. The CDR3 DNA is TGTGCCAGCAGTACCCGGACAGGGGGCGGTGGCTACACCTTC.

This clone occurred once. The J gene is TRBJ1-1, the V gene TRBV7-2; no definite D call. The V and J ends lost 5 bases and 4 bases respectively, with 14 bases between them. The CDR3 totals 14 residues. Germline V gene lookup returns CDR1 SGHTA and CDR2 FQGNSA. The CDR3 DNA reads TGTGCCAGCAGCCAAGGCAAGGTCGGCACTGAAGCTTTCTTT. Protein: CASSQGKVGTEAFF.

The chain recombines TRBV5-4 with TRBJ2-7, with D possibly matching TRBD2 (5 bases). The V gene's germline CDR1 is SGHNT and CDR2 YYREEE (reference sequence). V was clipped by 0 bases and J by 4 bases, with 8 bases between them. This CDR3 comprises 13 residues. The CDR3, as DNA: TGTGCCAGCAGCTTGGCCGGGGTATACGAGCAGTACTTC. It yields the protein CASSLAGVYEQYF.

The gene calls are TRBV19 and TRBJ1-2; TRBD1 agrees at 11 bases. In germline, CDR1 is LNHDA, CDR2 SQIVND (reference sequence). This CDR3 region has 15 residues. Trimming cost V 4 bases and J 4 bases; bases outside gene matches: 5. The CDR3 nucleotides are TGTGCCAGTAGTACCCTGGACAGGGGGCTCTATGGCTACACCTTC. Translation: CASSTLDRGLYGYTF.